This T cell receptor beta chain was sequenced for a study of glioma-infiltrating T cells after dendritic cell vaccination. Study-level results: Estimated pretreatment TIL content predicted outcome after dendritic cell vaccination.

CDR1 and CDR2 from the germline V gene are SGHDT and YYEEEE. CDR3 length: 12 amino acids. Trimming left V 4 bases short and J 7 bases short, with 11 bases between. The method was immunoSEQ multiplex PCR; TCRdb's version includes in-frame clones alone and lacks a portion of them. The sample has about 30,000 clones; 90% to 95% are singletons. Notes on this clone: The antigen remains unidentified.

Blood PBMC samples: pre-vaccination, two weeks post third vaccination, and at tumor progression. The J gene is TRBJ1-2, the V gene TRBV5-6; unclear D gene. This sequence was found in a human donor with glioblastoma. The sample was blood, taken before dendritic cell vaccination. The CDR3 region is CASSESQVGYTF. The CDR3 DNA reads as TGTGCCAGCAGCGAGTCCCAGGTTGGCTACACCTTC.